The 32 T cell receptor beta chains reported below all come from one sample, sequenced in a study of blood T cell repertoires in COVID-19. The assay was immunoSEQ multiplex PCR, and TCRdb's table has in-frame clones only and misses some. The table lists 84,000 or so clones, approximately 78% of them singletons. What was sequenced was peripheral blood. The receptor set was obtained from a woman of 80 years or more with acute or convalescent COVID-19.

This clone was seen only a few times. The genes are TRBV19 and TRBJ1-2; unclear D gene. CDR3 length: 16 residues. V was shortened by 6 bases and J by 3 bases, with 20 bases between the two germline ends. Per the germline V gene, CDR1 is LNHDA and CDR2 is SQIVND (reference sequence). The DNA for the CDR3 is TGTGCCAGTAGCCCTTCAAGCGGACGGTCTGACTATGGCTACACCTTC. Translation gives CASSPSSGRSDYGYTF.

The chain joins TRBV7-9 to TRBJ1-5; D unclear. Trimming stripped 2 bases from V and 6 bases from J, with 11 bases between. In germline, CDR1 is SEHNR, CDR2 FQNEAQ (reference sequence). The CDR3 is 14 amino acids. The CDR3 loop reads CASSLKGEGQPQHF. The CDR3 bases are TGTGCCAGCAGCTTAAAGGGAGAGGGTCAGCCCCAGCATTTT.

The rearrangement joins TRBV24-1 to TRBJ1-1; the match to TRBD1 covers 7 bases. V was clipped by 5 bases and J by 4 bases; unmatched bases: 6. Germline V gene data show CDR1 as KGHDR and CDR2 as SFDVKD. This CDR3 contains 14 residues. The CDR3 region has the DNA TGTGCCACCAGTGGCACAGGGGCTACCACTGAAGCTTTCTTT. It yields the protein CATSGTGATTEAFF.

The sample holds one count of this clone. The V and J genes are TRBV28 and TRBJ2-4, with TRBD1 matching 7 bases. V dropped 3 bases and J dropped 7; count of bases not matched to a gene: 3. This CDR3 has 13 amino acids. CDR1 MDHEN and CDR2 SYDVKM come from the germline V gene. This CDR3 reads CASSFDRANIQYF. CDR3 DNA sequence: TGTGCCAGCAGTTTTGACAGGGCTAACATTCAGTACTTC.

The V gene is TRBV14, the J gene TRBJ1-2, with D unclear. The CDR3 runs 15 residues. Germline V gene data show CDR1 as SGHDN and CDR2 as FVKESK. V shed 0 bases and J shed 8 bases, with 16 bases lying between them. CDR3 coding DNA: TGTGCCAGCAGCCAAGAATCGGGAAGGGAGAACGGCTACACCTTC. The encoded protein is CASSQESGRENGYTF. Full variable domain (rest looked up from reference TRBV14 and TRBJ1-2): EAGVTQFPSHSVIEKGQTVTLRCDPISGHDNLYWYRRVMGKEIKFLLHFVKESKQDESGMPNNRFLAERTGGTYSTLKVQPAELEDSGVYFCASSQESGRENGYTFGSGTRLTVV.

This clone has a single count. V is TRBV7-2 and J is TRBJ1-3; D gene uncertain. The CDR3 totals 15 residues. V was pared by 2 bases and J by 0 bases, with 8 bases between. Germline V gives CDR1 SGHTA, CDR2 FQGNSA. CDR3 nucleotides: TGTGCCAGCAGCTTACAGACAAACTCTGGAAACACCATATATTTT. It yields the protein CASSLQTNSGNTIYF. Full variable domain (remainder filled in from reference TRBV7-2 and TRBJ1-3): GAGVSQSPSNKVTEKGKDVELRCDPISGHTALYWYRQSLGQGLEFLIYFQGNSAPDKSGLPSDRFSAERTGGSVSTLTIQRTQQEDSAVYLCASSLQTNSGNTIYFGEGSWLTVV.

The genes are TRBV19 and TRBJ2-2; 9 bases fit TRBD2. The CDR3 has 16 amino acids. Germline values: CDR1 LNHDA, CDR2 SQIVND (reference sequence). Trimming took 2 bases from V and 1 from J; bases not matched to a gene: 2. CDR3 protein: CASSILAGWNTGELFF. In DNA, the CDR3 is TGTGCCAGTAGTATACTAGCGGGGTGGAACACCGGGGAGCTGTTTTTT.

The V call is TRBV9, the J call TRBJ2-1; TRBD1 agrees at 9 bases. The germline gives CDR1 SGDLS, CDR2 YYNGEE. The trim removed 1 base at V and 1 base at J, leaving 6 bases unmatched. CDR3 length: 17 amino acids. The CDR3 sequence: CASSVTPGTGSYNEQFF. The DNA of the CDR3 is TGTGCCAGCAGCGTAACCCCCGGGACAGGGTCCTACAATGAGCAGTTCTTC.

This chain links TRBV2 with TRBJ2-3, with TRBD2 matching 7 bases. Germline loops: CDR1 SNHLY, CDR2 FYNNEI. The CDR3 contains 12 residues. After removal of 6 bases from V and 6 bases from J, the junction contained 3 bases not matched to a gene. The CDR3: CASRDGGDTQYF. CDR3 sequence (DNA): TGTGCCAGCAGGGACGGGGGGGATACGCAGTATTTT.

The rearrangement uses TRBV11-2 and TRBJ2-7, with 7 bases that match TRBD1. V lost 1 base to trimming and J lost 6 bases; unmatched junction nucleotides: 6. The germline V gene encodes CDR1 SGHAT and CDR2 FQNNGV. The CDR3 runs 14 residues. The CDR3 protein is CASSLARGLSEQYF. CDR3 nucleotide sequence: TGTGCCAGCAGCTTAGCTAGGGGGCTTAGCGAGCAGTACTTC.

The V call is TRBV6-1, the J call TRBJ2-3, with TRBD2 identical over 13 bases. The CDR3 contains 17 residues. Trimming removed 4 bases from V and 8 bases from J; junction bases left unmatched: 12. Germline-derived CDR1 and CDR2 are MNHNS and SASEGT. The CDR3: CASSVRGTSGGARTQYF. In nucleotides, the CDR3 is TGTGCCAGCAGTGTGAGGGGTACTAGCGGGGGGGCCCGTACGCAGTATTTT.

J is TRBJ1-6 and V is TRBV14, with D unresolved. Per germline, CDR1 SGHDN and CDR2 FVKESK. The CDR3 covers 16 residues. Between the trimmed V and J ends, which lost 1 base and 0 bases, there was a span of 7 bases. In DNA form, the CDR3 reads TGTGCCAGCAGCCAAGCCACGGGCTCCTATAATTCACCCCTCCACTTT. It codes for CASSQATGSYNSPLHF.

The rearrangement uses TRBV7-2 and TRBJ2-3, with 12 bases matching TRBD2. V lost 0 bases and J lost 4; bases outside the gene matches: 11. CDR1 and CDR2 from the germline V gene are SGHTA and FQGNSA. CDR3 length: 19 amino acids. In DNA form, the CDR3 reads TGTGCCAGCAGCTTAGCCCCGGGACTAGCGGGCGCATGGGCAGATACGCAGTATTTT. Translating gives CASSLAPGLAGAWADTQYF.

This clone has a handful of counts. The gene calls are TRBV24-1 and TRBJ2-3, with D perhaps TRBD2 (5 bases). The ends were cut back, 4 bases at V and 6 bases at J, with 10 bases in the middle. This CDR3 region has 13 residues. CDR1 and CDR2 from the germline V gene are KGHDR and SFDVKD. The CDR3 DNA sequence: TGTGCCACCAGTGACGGGGTGGCCGATACGCAGTATTTT. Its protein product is CATSDGVADTQYF.

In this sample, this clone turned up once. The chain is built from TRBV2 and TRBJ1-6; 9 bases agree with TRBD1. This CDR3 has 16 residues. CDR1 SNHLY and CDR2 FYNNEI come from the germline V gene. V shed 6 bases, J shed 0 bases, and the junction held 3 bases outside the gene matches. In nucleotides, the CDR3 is TGTGCCAGCAGGGGGACAGGGAGCTCCTATAATTCACCCCTCCACTTT. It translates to CASRGTGSSYNSPLHF.

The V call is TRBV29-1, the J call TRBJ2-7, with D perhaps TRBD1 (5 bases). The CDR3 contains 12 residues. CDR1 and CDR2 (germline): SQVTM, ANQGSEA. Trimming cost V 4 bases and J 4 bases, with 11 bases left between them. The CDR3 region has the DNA TGCAGCGTTGTAGGGGCATGGTACGAGCAGTACTTC. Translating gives CSVVGAWYEQYF.

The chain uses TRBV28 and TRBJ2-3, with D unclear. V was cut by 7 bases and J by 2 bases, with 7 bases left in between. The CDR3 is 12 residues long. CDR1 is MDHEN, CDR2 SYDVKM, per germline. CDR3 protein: CASNSLTDTQYF. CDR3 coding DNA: TGTGCCAGCAATAGTCTCACAGATACGCAGTATTTT.

CDR3 DNA sequence: TGTGCCAGCAGACGCCCCGGGGGGCCCTACGAGCAGTACTTC. The encoded protein is CASRRPGGPYEQYF. The V gene is TRBV11-2, the J gene TRBJ2-7, with a weak D call TRBD2 (7 bases). The CDR3 runs to 14 residues. Germline loops: CDR1 SGHAT, CDR2 FQNNGV. Trimming removed 6 bases at V and 2 bases at J, with 14 bases between.

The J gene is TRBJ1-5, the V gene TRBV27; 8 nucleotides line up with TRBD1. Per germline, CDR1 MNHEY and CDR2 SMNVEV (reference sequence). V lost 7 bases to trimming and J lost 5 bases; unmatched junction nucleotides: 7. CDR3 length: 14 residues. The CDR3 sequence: CASKDQGAYQPQHF. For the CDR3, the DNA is TGTGCCAGCAAAGACCAGGGGGCTTATCAGCCCCAGCATTTT.

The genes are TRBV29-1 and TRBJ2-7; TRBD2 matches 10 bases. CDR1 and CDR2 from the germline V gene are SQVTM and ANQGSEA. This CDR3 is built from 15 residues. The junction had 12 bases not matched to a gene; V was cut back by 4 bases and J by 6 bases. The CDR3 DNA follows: TGCAGCGTTGCCCCTTATCTAGCGGGGGCCGGCGAGCAGTACTTC. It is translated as CSVAPYLAGAGEQYF.

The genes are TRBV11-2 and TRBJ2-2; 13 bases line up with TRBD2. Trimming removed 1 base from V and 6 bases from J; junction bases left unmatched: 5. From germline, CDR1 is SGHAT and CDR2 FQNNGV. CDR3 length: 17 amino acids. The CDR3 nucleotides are TGTGCCAGCAGCTTAGCGGGGACTAGCGGGGTAGCCGGGGAGCTGTTTTTT. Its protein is CASSLAGTSGVAGELFF.

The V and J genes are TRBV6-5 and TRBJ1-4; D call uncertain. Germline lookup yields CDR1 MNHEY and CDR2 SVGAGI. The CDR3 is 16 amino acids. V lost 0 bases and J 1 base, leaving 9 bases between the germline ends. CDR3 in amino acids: CASSYSKGRTNEKLFF. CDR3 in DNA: TGTGCCAGCAGTTACTCGAAAGGGAGAACTAATGAAAAACTGTTTTTT.

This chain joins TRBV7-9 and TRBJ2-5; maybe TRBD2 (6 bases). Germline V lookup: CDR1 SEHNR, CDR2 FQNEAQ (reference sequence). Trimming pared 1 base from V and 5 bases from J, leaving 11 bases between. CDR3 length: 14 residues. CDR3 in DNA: TGTGCCAGCAGCTTAGGGGGGACTTTGGAGACCCAGTACTTC. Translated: CASSLGGTLETQYF.

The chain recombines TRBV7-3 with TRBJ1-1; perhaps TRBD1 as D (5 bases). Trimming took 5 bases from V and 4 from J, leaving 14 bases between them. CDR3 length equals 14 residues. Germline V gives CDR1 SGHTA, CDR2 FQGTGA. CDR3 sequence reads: CASSRGGSGTEAFF. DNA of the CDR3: TGTGCCAGCAGCCGCGGGGGAAGCGGCACTGAAGCTTTCTTT.

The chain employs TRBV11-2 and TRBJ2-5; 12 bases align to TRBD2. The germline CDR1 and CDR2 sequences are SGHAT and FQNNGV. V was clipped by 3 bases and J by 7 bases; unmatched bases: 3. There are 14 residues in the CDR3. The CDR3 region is CASSFTSGGRTQYF. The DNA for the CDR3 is TGTGCCAGCAGCTTCACTAGCGGGGGGAGGACCCAGTACTTC. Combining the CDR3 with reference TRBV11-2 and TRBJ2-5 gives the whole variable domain EAGVAQSPRYKIIEKRQSVAFWCNPISGHATLYWYQQILGQGPKLLIQFQNNGVVDDSQLPKDRFSAERLKGVDSTLKIQPAKLEDSAVYLCASSFTSGGRTQYFGPGTRLLVL.

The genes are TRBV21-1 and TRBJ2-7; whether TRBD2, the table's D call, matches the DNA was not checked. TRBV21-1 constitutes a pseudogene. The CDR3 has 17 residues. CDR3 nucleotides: TGTGCCAGCAGCAAAACCCGGTTTGATAGCGTCACCTACGAGCAGTACTTC. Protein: CASSKTRFDSVTYEQYF.

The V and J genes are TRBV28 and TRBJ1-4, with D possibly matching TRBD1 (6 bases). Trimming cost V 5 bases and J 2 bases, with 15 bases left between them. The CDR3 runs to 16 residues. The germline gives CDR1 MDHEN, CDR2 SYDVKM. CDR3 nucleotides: TGTGCCAGCAGTACTGGACAGTACTATACTAATGAAAAACTGTTTTTT. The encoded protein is CASSTGQYYTNEKLFF.

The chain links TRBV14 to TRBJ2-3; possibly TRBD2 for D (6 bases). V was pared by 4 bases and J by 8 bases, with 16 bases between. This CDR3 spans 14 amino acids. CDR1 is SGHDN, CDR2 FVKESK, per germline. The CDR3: CASSRTTSLSTQYF. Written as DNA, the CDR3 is TGTGCCAGCAGCCGAACGACTAGTTTAAGTACGCAGTATTTT.

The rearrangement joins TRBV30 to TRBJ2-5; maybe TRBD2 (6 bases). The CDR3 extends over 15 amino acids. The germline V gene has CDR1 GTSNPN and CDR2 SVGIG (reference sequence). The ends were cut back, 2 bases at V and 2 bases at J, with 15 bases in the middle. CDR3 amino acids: CAWSLPWDWQETQYF. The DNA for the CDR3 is TGTGCCTGGAGTCTACCCTGGGACTGGCAAGAGACCCAGTACTTC.

CDR3 sequence reads: CASSDSRTGREKLFF. In DNA form, the CDR3 reads TGTGCCAGCAGTGACTCCCGGACAGGGCGAGAAAAACTGTTTTTT. The chain carries TRBV2 and TRBJ1-4; 8 bases map to TRBD1. The ends lost 3 bases at V and 8 bases at J; junction bases unmatched: 8. The CDR3 has 15 residues. CDR1 and CDR2 (germline): SNHLY, FYNNEI.

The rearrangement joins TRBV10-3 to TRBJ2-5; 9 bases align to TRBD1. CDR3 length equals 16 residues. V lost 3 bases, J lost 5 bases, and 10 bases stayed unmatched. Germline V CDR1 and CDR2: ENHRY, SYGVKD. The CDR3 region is CAISEARTGVAETQYF. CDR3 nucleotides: TGTGCCATCAGTGAAGCGAGGACAGGGGTCGCGGAGACCCAGTACTTC.

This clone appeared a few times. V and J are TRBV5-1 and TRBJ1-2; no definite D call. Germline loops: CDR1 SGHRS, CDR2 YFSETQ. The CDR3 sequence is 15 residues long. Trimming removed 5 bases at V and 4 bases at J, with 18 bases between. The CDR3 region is CASREEDGGIYGYTF. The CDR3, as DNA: TGCGCCAGCAGGGAGGAAGACGGAGGAATCTATGGCTACACCTTC. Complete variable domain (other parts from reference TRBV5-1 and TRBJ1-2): KAGVTQTPRYLIKTRGQQVTLSCSPISGHRSVSWYQQTPGQGLQFLFEYFSETQRNKGNFPGRFSGRQFSNSRSEMNVSTLELGDSALYLCASREEDGGIYGYTFGSGTRLTVV.